This T cell receptor beta chain was sequenced during a study of blood T cells in healthy people across ages. Overall study findings and caveats: It was held that diversity estimates obtained from one million T cells represented underestimates.

With regard to this clonotype: Its antigen is unknown. This may come from a read error, since a much larger clone is one base off.

Germline V gene data show CDR1 as DFQATT and CDR2 as SNEGSKA (reference sequence). The CDR3 extends over 12 amino acids. Between the trimmed V and J ends, which lost 4 bases and 6 bases, there was a span of 11 bases. Through a sample-barcoded 5' primer and a J-beta primer mix, a second PCR was run for roughly 6 to 11 cycles. TCRdb called the 5' RACE reads again in MiXCR, with one record for every CDR3 protein. Of about 670,000 distinct CDR3 sequences in the sample, over 40% were seen once. Those donating, healthy Caucasian individuals from Russia, were aged roughly 6 to 100. This TCR was sampled from a woman aged 80 or over in good health. The sample comprised blood. J is TRBJ2-3 and V is TRBV20-1; no reliable D call. The CDR3 protein is CSAIKGWDTQYF. The CDR3 DNA follows: TGCAGTGCTATTAAAGGGTGGGATACGCAGTATTTT.